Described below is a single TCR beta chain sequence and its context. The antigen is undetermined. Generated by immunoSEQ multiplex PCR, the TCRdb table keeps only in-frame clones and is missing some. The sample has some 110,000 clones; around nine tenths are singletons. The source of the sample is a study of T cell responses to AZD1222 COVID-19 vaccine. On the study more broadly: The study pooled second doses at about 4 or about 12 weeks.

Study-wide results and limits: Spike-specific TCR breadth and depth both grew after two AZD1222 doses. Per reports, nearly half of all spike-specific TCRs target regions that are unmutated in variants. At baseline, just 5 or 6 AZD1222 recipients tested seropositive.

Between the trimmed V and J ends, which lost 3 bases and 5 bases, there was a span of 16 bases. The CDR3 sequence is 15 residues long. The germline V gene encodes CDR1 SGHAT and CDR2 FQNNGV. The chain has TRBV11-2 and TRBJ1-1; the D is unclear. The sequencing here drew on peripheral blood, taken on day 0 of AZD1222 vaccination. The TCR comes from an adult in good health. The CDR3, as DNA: TGTGCCAGCAGCTTGGAGTACCTGGGTTGGACTGAAGCTTTCTTT. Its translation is CASSLEYLGWTEAFF.